Presented here are 26 T cell receptor beta chains from one specimen sequenced in a study of cytomegalovirus exposure and HLA in healthy donors. The primer mix had 60 Vbeta and 13 Jbeta primers. The protocol was immunoSEQ multiplex PCR, while the TCRdb copy is restricted to in-frame clones and leaves out a portion. The table has under 200,000 clones, around 85% seen once. The specimen was PBMCs. The receptors were sampled from a man aged 45 to 65 in good health and CMV-seropositive.

The V call is TRBV5-4, the J call TRBJ1-1, with 8 bases lining up with TRBD1. There are 15 residues in the CDR3. V was pared by 4 bases and J by 1 base, with 6 bases of the junction left unmatched. The germline gives CDR1 SGHNT, CDR2 YYREEE (reference sequence). In DNA, the CDR3 is TGTGCCAGCAGCCTGGGTGGGACAGGGAACACTGAAGCTTTCTTT. Protein product: CASSLGGTGNTEAFF.

The chain joins TRBV5-5 to TRBJ2-1; TRBD1 matches at 8 bases. Germline V gene lookup returns CDR1 SGHKS and CDR2 YYEKEE (reference sequence). The CDR3 is 12 amino acids. V shed 8 bases and J 4 bases; nucleotides not matched to a gene: 2. The CDR3 nucleotides are TGTGCCAGGGACAGGGTGTACAATGAGCAGTTCTTC. Amino acid sequence: CARDRVYNEQFF. Complete variable domain (other parts from reference TRBV5-5 and TRBJ2-1): DAGVTQSPTHLIKTRGQQVTLRCSPISGHKSVSWYQQVLGQGPQFIFQYYEKEERGRGNFPDRFSARQFPNYSSELNVNALLLGDSALYLCARDRVYNEQFFGPGTRLTVL.

DNA for the CDR3: TGCGCCAGCACCAACTCGGGGGGAGAGACCCAGTACTTC. Translated, it gives CASTNSGGETQYF. The chain employs TRBV5-1 and TRBJ2-5; TRBD2 aligns across 7 bases. The J segment lost 4 bases and the V segment lost 6 bases, leaving 6 bases of the junction unmatched. The germline gives CDR1 SGHRS, CDR2 YFSETQ. This CDR3 comprises 13 residues.

The V gene is TRBV27, the J gene TRBJ2-1; 10 positions match TRBD2. V dropped 5 bases and J dropped 8; count of bases not matched to a gene: 21. Germline CDR1 MNHEY, CDR2 SMNVEV (reference sequence). The CDR3 spans 19 residues. The DNA of the CDR3 is TGTGCCAGCAGTGCTATCATCACGGGCAGGGCTAGCGGGGGTTATGAGCAGTTCTTC. It encodes CASSAIITGRASGGYEQFF.

This chain joins TRBV7-8 and TRBJ2-7; 7 nucleotides line up with TRBD1. CDR3 size: 15 residues. CDR1 and CDR2 from the germline V gene are SGHVS and FQNEAQ. Losses at the gene ends were 1 base for V and 0 bases for J; bases not matched to a gene: 3. The DNA for the CDR3 is TGTGCCAGCAGCTTAGAGGGGACAGACTCCTACGAGCAGTACTTC. It codes for CASSLEGTDSYEQYF.

The sample holds one count of this clone. The chain recombines TRBV19 with TRBJ2-7, with 10 bases fitting TRBD1. Per the germline V gene, CDR1 is LNHDA and CDR2 is SQIVND (reference sequence). V shed 5 bases and J 3 bases; nucleotides not matched to a gene: 7. The CDR3 is 15 amino acids. CDR3 region: CASSSLGQGIYEQYF. DNA for the CDR3: TGTGCCAGTAGTTCGTTGGGACAGGGGATCTACGAGCAGTACTTC.

The chain recombines TRBV28 with TRBJ1-2; 7 bases agree with TRBD1. There are 17 residues in the CDR3. Germline V gives CDR1 MDHEN, CDR2 SYDVKM. Trimming at V came to 2 bases and at J to 1 base, leaving 10 bases not matched to a gene. CDR3 sequence: CASSLPPGGLLNYGYTF. For the CDR3, the DNA is TGTGCCAGCAGTTTACCCCCAGGGGGTCTTCTTAACTATGGCTACACCTTC.

The V call is TRBV18, the J call TRBJ2-1, with TRBD2 identical over 7 bases. There are 16 residues in the CDR3. Trimming at V came to 3 bases and at J to 2 bases, leaving 7 bases not matched to a gene. The germline V gene encodes CDR1 KGHSH and CDR2 LQKENI. For the CDR3, the DNA is TGTGCCAGCTCACCCCTGGCCGCGGGAGCCTACAATGAGCAGTTCTTC. It yields the protein CASSPLAAGAYNEQFF.

The chain is built from TRBV29-1 and TRBJ2-1; weak D call: TRBD2 (6 bases). V was clipped by 3 bases and J by 8 bases, with 17 bases between them. Germline CDR1 is SQVTM and CDR2 is ANQGSEA. The CDR3 has 14 residues. The CDR3 loop reads CSVDLVGRRDEQFF. The CDR3 nucleotides read TGCAGCGTTGATCTGGTCGGGAGAAGGGATGAGCAGTTCTTC.

CDR3 amino acids: CASSLGDRDPPGNQPQHF. The CDR3 bases are TGCGCCAGCAGCTTGGGGGACAGGGACCCTCCGGGCAATCAGCCCCAGCATTTT. The genes are TRBV5-1 and TRBJ1-5, with 9 bases fitting TRBD1. The CDR3 has 18 residues. After removal of 0 bases from V and 2 bases from J, the junction contained 9 bases not matched to a gene. The germline CDR1 and CDR2 sequences are SGHRS and YFSETQ.

Only one count was recorded for this clone. The V and J genes are TRBV28 and TRBJ2-5; D is uncertain. V was shortened by 4 bases and J by 0 bases, with 9 bases between the two germline ends. Per germline, CDR1 MDHEN and CDR2 SYDVKM. The CDR3 sequence is 14 residues long. This CDR3 is CASSSPAYQETQYF. In DNA form, the CDR3 reads TGTGCCAGCAGTTCACCAGCGTACCAAGAGACCCAGTACTTC.

The V and J genes are TRBV21-1 and TRBJ2-2; TRBD1, the table's D call, was not compared with the DNA. TRBV21-1 is a pseudogene locus. The CDR3 covers 19 residues. The CDR3 here is CASTSFEGEPLKFTGELFF. Here the CDR3 DNA reads TGTGCCAGCACCTCCTTTGAGGGGGAGCCCCTCAAATTCACCGGGGAGCTGTTTTTT.

The chain uses TRBV6-4 and TRBJ1-2; D possibly corresponds to TRBD1 (5 bases). V gave up 3 bases and J gave up 6 bases, with 11 bases separating them. Germline CDR1 and CDR2: MRHNA and SNTAGT. The CDR3 is 13 residues long. The CDR3 protein is CASSDQEGDGYTF. CDR3 bases: TGTGCCAGCAGTGATCAGGAAGGGGATGGCTACACCTTC.

The genes are TRBV4-1 and TRBJ1-3; D is uncertain. V was clipped by 1 base and J by 2 bases, with 9 bases between them. CDR3 length: 15 residues. Germline CDR1 and CDR2: MGHRA and YSYEKL. The CDR3 DNA is TGCGCCAGCAGCCAAGGGGCTCAGGCTGGAAACACCATATATTTT. Translated, it gives CASSQGAQAGNTIYF.

CDR3 sequence reads: CASSLGLAGGLDEQYF. The CDR3 coding sequence is TGCGCCAGCAGCTTGGGCTTAGCGGGGGGGCTCGACGAGCAGTACTTC. The chain uses TRBV5-1 and TRBJ2-5; 11 nucleotides line up with TRBD2. The end of the DNA fits TRBJ2-7 better, so the J call may be wrong. Per germline, CDR1 SGHRS and CDR2 YFSETQ. The CDR3 spans 16 residues.

V gene TRBV27 combines with J gene TRBJ2-1; D possibly corresponds to TRBD2 (6 bases). CDR3 length equals 14 residues. With 6 bases removed from V and 6 bases from J, the gap between germline ends came to 15 bases. Germline V gene data show CDR1 as MNHEY and CDR2 as SMNVEV (reference sequence). This CDR3 reads CASRKGGPFNEQFF. CDR3 DNA sequence: TGTGCCAGCAGGAAGGGAGGTCCCTTCAATGAGCAGTTCTTC.

This clone was found once. The rearrangement links TRBV2 to TRBJ1-2; TRBD1 agrees at 7 bases. This CDR3 has 15 residues. The ends lost 5 bases at V and 2 bases at J; junction bases unmatched: 8. Germline values: CDR1 SNHLY, CDR2 FYNNEI. DNA for the CDR3: TGTGCCAGCAGTCCACAGGGGAGGTCGAACTATGGCTACACCTTC. This gives the protein CASSPQGRSNYGYTF.

The J gene is TRBJ2-1, the V gene TRBV10-1; TRBD2 agrees at 9 bases. Germline V gives CDR1 WNHNN, CDR2 SYGVQD (reference sequence). The CDR3 extends over 15 amino acids. V gave up 6 bases and J gave up 2 bases; unmatched junction bases: 5. CDR3 region: CASRNSGGPYNEQFF. CDR3 bases: TGCGCCAGCAGAAATAGCGGGGGCCCCTACAATGAGCAGTTCTTC.

The V gene is TRBV23-1, the J gene TRBJ2-2, with 8 bases identical to TRBD2. TRBV23-1 is an open reading frame, and its role is uncertain. Trimming cost V 11 bases and J 3 bases; bases outside gene matches: 26. This CDR3 region has 20 residues. The CDR3 here is CAGATINSGISQRDTGELFF. CDR3 coding DNA: TGCGCCGGCGCGACCATAAATAGCGGGATAAGCCAGCGGGACACCGGGGAGCTGTTTTTT.

The chain is built from TRBV2 and TRBJ2-3, with D perhaps TRBD2 (5 bases). V lost 3 bases, J lost 4 bases, and 14 bases lay in between. CDR1 and CDR2 from the germline V gene are SNHLY and FYNNEI. This CDR3 has 15 amino acids. The CDR3 sequence is CASSEEVTAADTQYF. CDR3 coding DNA: TGTGCCAGCAGTGAGGAGGTTACGGCGGCAGATACGCAGTATTTT.

In regard to this clone: The same CDR3 also results from other DNA sequences found in this sample. CDR3 in amino acids: CASSLQGGETQYF. The CDR3 DNA reads as TGCGCCAGCAGCCTGCAGGGAGGAGAGACCCAGTACTTC. The J gene is TRBJ2-5, the V gene TRBV5-1; tentatively, D is TRBD2 (6 bases). The germline V and J ends were trimmed by 4 bases and 4 bases, with 11 bases remaining between them. The CDR3 sequence is 13 residues long. The germline CDR1 and CDR2 sequences are SGHRS and YFSETQ.

The V call is TRBV14, the J call TRBJ1-1; D might be TRBD1 (5 bases). The CDR3 sequence is 16 residues long. V lost 2 bases and J lost 0, with 13 bases in between. Germline CDR1 SGHDN, CDR2 FVKESK. The CDR3 reads CASSQYKGHMNTEAFF. In DNA form, the CDR3 reads TGTGCCAGCAGCCAATACAAGGGGCACATGAACACTGAAGCTTTCTTT.

The V gene is TRBV4-2, the J gene TRBJ2-1; 7 bases agree with TRBD2. Germline CDR1 LGHNA, CDR2 YNFKEQ. V was clipped by 4 bases and J by 7 bases; unmatched bases: 16. This CDR3 comprises 17 residues. This CDR3 reads CASSPAIRGVEANEQFF. The CDR3 nucleotides are TGTGCCAGCAGCCCAGCTATCCGGGGGGTGGAGGCAAATGAGCAGTTCTTC.

The chain uses TRBV5-1 and TRBJ2-1; the match to TRBD2 covers 7 bases. From germline, CDR1 is SGHRS and CDR2 YFSETQ. There are 17 residues in the CDR3. The V segment lost 2 bases and the J segment 5 bases; nucleotides outside the gene matches: 13. The CDR3 protein is CASSFGLGLGADNEQFF. CDR3 coding DNA: TGCGCCAGCAGCTTCGGTCTTGGACTAGGGGCTGACAATGAGCAGTTCTTC.

The CDR3 sequence is CASSPTYLAGVRNEQFF. CDR3 nucleotides: TGTGCCAGCAGCCCCACATATCTAGCGGGAGTCCGTAATGAGCAGTTCTTC. V gene TRBV7-3 combines with J gene TRBJ2-1; 10 bases fit TRBD2. Germline CDR1 and CDR2: SGHTA and FQGTGA. This CDR3 is 17 amino acids long. J was trimmed by 7 bases and V by 5 bases; bases with no gene match: 14.

CDR3 in DNA: TGTGCCAGCAGCTCCAGGGGGCTGGGCACCGGGGAGCTGTTTTTT. Its translation is CASSSRGLGTGELFF. The V call is TRBV11-3, the J call TRBJ2-2; 8 bases agree with TRBD1. Germline CDR1 is SGHNT and CDR2 is YENEEA. The junction had 5 bases not matched to a gene; V was cut back by 4 bases and J by 4 bases. The CDR3 sequence is 15 residues long.